This is a list of T cell receptor beta chains from one sample in a study of CD8 T cells in ankylosing spondylitis. TCRdb analysed the 5' RACE reads with MiXCR anew, one entry per CDR3 protein. The sample has 200,000 or so distinct CDR3 sequences, 13% seen once. Sequenced: blood, either unsorted or a sorted T cell fraction (not recorded which). All receptors derive from a female donor with ankylosing spondylitis or in good health (not recorded which). Both conserved end residues are part of each CDR3. D genes are given only for firm matches. Size values are once, few and many counts, or a class for expanded clones, and some rows have none.

clone_size j_call d_call cdr3_length v_call cdr3_nt cdr3_aa
many TRBJ2-1 - 13 TRBV7-2 TGTGCCAGCAGCTTAGACCCCGGGTCTACTGGGTTCTTC CASSLDPGSTGFF
few TRBJ1-4 - 14 TRBV5-1 TGCGCCAGCCGGGACGGTCCAACTAATGAAAAACTGTTTTTT CASRDGPTNEKLFF
many TRBJ2-7 - 12 TRBV29-1 TGCAGCGTTGTAACGACTTACTACGAGCAGTACTTC CSVVTTYYEQYF
many TRBJ2-4 TRBD2 12 TRBV27 TGTGCCACCTGGGGGGGGAAAAACATTCAGTACTTC CATWGGKNIQYF
- TRBJ1-4 TRBD1 14 TRBV20-1 TGCAGTGCTAGAGATACAGGGGGAGATGAAAAACTGTTTTTT CSARDTGGDEKLFF
many TRBJ1-2 TRBD1 14 TRBV7-2 TGTGCCAGCAGCTTAGATACGGACAGGAATGGCTACACCTTC CASSLDTDRNGYTF
few TRBJ2-3 TRBD2 14 TRBV20-1 TGCAGTGCACCAGGGACTAGCGACCCAGATACGCAGTATTTT CSAPGTSDPDTQYF
many TRBJ1-5 - 16 TRBV12-3/TRBV12-4 TGTGCCAGCAGTTCAGGAACAGGGATTGGAAATCAGCCCCAGCATTTT CASSSGTGIGNQPQHF
many TRBJ2-1 - 12 TRBV6-5 TGTGCCAGCAGAGCCACATACAATGAGCAGTTCTTC CASRATYNEQFF
- TRBJ2-7 TRBD2 15 TRBV19 TGTGCCAGTAGTATGCGGCTAGCGGAGCCCTACGAGCAGTACTTC CASSMRLAEPYEQYF
few TRBJ2-2 TRBD2 14 TRBV9 TGTGCCAGCAGCGTGGGACTAAACACCGGGGAGCTGTTTTTT CASSVGLNTGELFF
many TRBJ1-6 TRBD1 14 TRBV4-2 TGTGCCAGCAGCCCCCAGGGGGCTCCACCACCCCTCCACTTT CASSPQGAPPPLHF
many TRBJ2-7 - 14 TRBV6-2/TRBV6-3 TGTGCCAGCAGTGTCCAGGGAGAGCCCTACGAGCAGTACTTC CASSVQGEPYEQYF
many TRBJ1-1 - 14 TRBV7-9 TGTGCCACTTCAACGGGGCAGGGAAACACTGAAGCTTTCTTT CATSTGQGNTEAFF
many TRBJ2-2 - 15 TRBV7-2 TGTGCCAGCAGCCTAGGCCACTTCTTCACCGGGGAGCTGTTTTTT CASSLGHFFTGELFF
- TRBJ2-7 TRBD1 15 TRBV29-1 TGCAGCGTTGAAGTCCCGGGACAGGGACACTACGAGCAGTACTTC CSVEVPGQGHYEQYF
few TRBJ2-2 - 16 TRBV4-2 TGTGCCAGCAGCCCTACCTTCGTGGGGGACACCGGGGAGCTGTTTTTT CASSPTFVGDTGELFF
many TRBJ1-4 - 14 TRBV7-2 TGTGCCAGCAGCTTACAGGGCTCGGATGAAAAACTGTTTTTT CASSLQGSDEKLFF
many TRBJ1-2 - 14 TRBV29-1 TGCAGCGTTGAAGGGCAGTCGGCGCGCTATGGCTACACCTTC CSVEGQSARYGYTF
many TRBJ1-1 - 13 TRBV5-8 TGTGCCAGCAGCTTGGGTGGGGTTACTGAAGCTTTCTTT CASSLGGVTEAFF
many TRBJ1-5 - 14 TRBV20-1 TGCAGTGCTAGTCCGGGAGAGGGAAATCAGCCCCAGCATTTT CSASPGEGNQPQHF
many TRBJ2-2 - 14 TRBV6-1 TGTGCCAGCTCTATTTCACCGAACACCGGGGAGCTGTTTTTT CASSISPNTGELFF
many TRBJ1-2 - 14 TRBV20-1 TGCAGTTTTTCGATCGGGTTAGCTAACTATGGCTACACCTTC CSFSIGLANYGYTF
many TRBJ2-7 - 13 TRBV20-1 TGCAGTGCTAGTCCCGCTTTTAGGTACGAGCAGTACTTC CSASPAFRYEQYF
few TRBJ2-4 - 14 TRBV5-1 TGCGCCAGCAGCCCCGGTGGGAACAAAAACATTCAGTACTTC CASSPGGNKNIQYF
many TRBJ1-1 - 16 TRBV6-1 TGTGCCAGCAGTGATTGGGCACAAGTCATGAACACTGAAGCTTTCTTT CASSDWAQVMNTEAFF
few TRBJ1-5 - 14 TRBV15 TGTGCCACCAGCAGAGAATCAGGGAATCAGCCCCAGCATTTT CATSRESGNQPQHF
- TRBJ2-2 - 17 TRBV30 TGTGCCTGGAGTGCAATGGGGACTGGATTATACACCGGGGAGCTGTTTTTT CAWSAMGTGLYTGELFF
many TRBJ2-1 - 12 TRBV7-2 TGTGCCAGCAGCTTAAGCAGCAATGAGCAGTTCTTC CASSLSSNEQFF
- TRBJ1-1 - 14 TRBV5-1 TGCGCCAGCGCGATTGGAGGCGGAAACACTGAAGCTTTCTTT CASAIGGGNTEAFF
few TRBJ1-2 TRBD1 14 TRBV7-2 TGTGCCAGCAGCTTGGGCAGGGGGCGCGATGGCTACACCTTC CASSLGRGRDGYTF
many TRBJ1-1 - 16 TRBV20-1 TGCAGTGCTAGTAGGTCCGCCCTGATACTGAACACTGAAGCTTTCTTT CSASRSALILNTEAFF
many TRBJ1-4 - 14 TRBV12-3/TRBV12-4 TGTGCCAGCAGCGTGGATGCAACTAATGAAAAACTGTTTTTT CASSVDATNEKLFF
many TRBJ2-7 TRBD2 13 TRBV19 TGTGCCAGTAGTCTGACTAGCGGGAAGGTGCAGTACTTC CASSLTSGKVQYF
- TRBJ1-1 - 11 TRBV2 TGTGCCAGCAAGGACAACACTGAAGCTTTCTTT CASKDNTEAFF
few TRBJ1-1 - 15 TRBV19 TGTGCCAGTAGTCCGAGACAGGCTGGGAACACTGAAGCTTTCTTT CASSPRQAGNTEAFF
few TRBJ2-7 - 16 TRBV4-3 TGCGCCAGCAGCCATGAGCTTCGGACCCCAGTCTACGAGCAGTACTTC CASSHELRTPVYEQYF
many TRBJ1-5 - 14 TRBV7-9 TGTGCCAGCAGCTTAGCGAGTAGCAATCAGCCCCAGCATTTT CASSLASSNQPQHF
many TRBJ2-1 TRBD1 12 TRBV5-1 TGCGCCAGCAGCTCTGGGACAGGTGAGCAGTTCTTC CASSSGTGEQFF
few TRBJ2-3 - 15 TRBV20-1 TGCAGTGCCACGACCCCCCTGACATCCACAGATACGCAGTATTTT CSATTPLTSTDTQYF
many TRBJ1-1 TRBD1 13 TRBV7-9 TGTGCCAGCAGCTTGACAGGGACCACTGAAGCTTTCTTT CASSLTGTTEAFF
few TRBJ1-1 - 13 TRBV11-2 TGTGCCAGCAGCCCCAACACGAACACTGAAGCTTTCTTT CASSPNTNTEAFF
- TRBJ2-7 TRBD1 15 TRBV20-1 TGCAGTGCTGGAGCCCAGGGACAGGGGAAATACGAGCAGTACTTC CSAGAQGQGKYEQYF
- TRBJ2-5 - 14 TRBV13 TGTGCCAGCAGCACGACAGGAGGTCAAGAGACCCAGTACTTC CASSTTGGQETQYF
many TRBJ1-1 - 14 TRBV5-1 TGCGCCAGCAGCTTGGTCACAGCGAACACTGAAGCTTTCTTT CASSLVTANTEAFF
many TRBJ1-2 - 11 TRBV27 TGTGCCAGCAGTTCCGGATTGAGCTACACCTTC CASSSGLSYTF
many TRBJ1-5 - 14 TRBV5-1 TGCGCCAGCAGCTTGGGCAGGGGTAATCAGCCCCAGCATTTT CASSLGRGNQPQHF
many TRBJ1-6 - 16 TRBV4-3 TGCGCCAGCAGCCAAGACCCACAGGGTGGGAATTCACCCCTCCACTTT CASSQDPQGGNSPLHF
many TRBJ2-7 TRBD1 13 TRBV6-1 TGTGCCACCTCTCGGGACAGGGTGTACGAGCAGTACTTC CATSRDRVYEQYF
- TRBJ2-1 TRBD2 13 TRBV5-4 TGTGCCAGCAGACTAGCGCTCGACAATGAGCAGTTCTTC CASRLALDNEQFF